The 10 T cell receptor beta chains in this list originate from one sample, sequenced in a study of cytomegalovirus exposure and HLA in healthy donors. This PCR relied on a set of 60 Vbeta primers and 13 Jbeta primers. Here immunoSEQ multiplex PCR was the method, and the copy in TCRdb shows in-frame clones only, minus some. The sample has some 57,000 clones; less than 85% are singletons. The material sequenced was PBMCs. These receptor sequences come from a woman younger than 45 in good health and CMV-seronegative.

V usage is TRBV5-1 and J usage is TRBJ2-1; 12 positions agree with TRBD2. V shed 0 bases and J 8 bases; nucleotides not matched to a gene: 3. There are 15 residues in the CDR3. Germline V lookup: CDR1 SGHRS, CDR2 YFSETQ. The CDR3, as DNA: TGCGCCAGCAGCTTGGGACTAGCGGGAGTGGATGAGCAGTTCTTC. Translated, it gives CASSLGLAGVDEQFF. Supplemented by reference TRBV5-1 and TRBJ2-1, the full variable domain reads KAGVTQTPRYLIKTRGQQVTLSCSPISGHRSVSWYQQTPGQGLQFLFEYFSETQRNKGNFPGRFSGRQFSNSRSEMNVSTLELGDSALYLCASSLGLAGVDEQFFGPGTRLTVL.

V is TRBV2 and J is TRBJ1-1, with a tentative D call TRBD1 (5 bases). Germline CDR1 is SNHLY and CDR2 is FYNNEI. Trimming stripped 2 bases from V and 4 bases from J, with 14 bases between. This CDR3 region has 15 residues. CDR3 in DNA: TGTGCCAGCAGTGAATTACTCGGGGGAACCACTGAAGCTTTCTTT. It codes for CASSELLGGTTEAFF.

This chain joins TRBV28 and TRBJ2-7, with 10 bases lining up with TRBD2. Germline V CDR1 and CDR2: MDHEN, SYDVKM. V was clipped by 5 bases and J by 2 bases; unmatched bases: 6. The CDR3 is made up of 15 amino acids. In DNA, the CDR3 is TGTGCCAGCAGTCGACCCGGGACTAGCGCCTACGAGCAGTACTTC. This translates into CASSRPGTSAYEQYF.

CDR3 loop: CASSVAGEQETQYF. The CDR3 region has the DNA TGTGCCAGCAGCGTAGCGGGAGAGCAAGAGACCCAGTACTTC. The rearrangement links TRBV9 to TRBJ2-5; tentative D call: TRBD2 (6 bases). Trimming took off 0 bases at V and 2 bases at J, with 8 bases between the two ends. Germline V gene data show CDR1 as SGDLS and CDR2 as YYNGEE. The CDR3 runs to 14 residues.

The V and J genes are TRBV28 and TRBJ1-5; D not certain. Germline V gene sequence: CDR1 MDHEN, CDR2 SYDVKM. The V gene lost 4 bases and the J gene lost 5 bases, with 9 bases spanning the gap. This CDR3 contains 13 residues. The CDR3 protein is CASSSAVYQPQHF. The CDR3 DNA sequence: TGTGCCAGCAGTTCCGCAGTTTATCAGCCCCAGCATTTT. Filled out from reference TRBV28 and TRBJ1-5, the complete variable domain reads DVKVTQSSRYLVKRTGEKVFLECVQDMDHENMFWYRQDPGLGLRLIYFSYDVKMKEKGDIPEGYSVSREKKERFSLILESASTNQTSMYLCASSSAVYQPQHFGDGTRLSIL.

The chain combines TRBV28 with TRBJ2-7; 7 bases are shared with TRBD2. The germline V gene encodes CDR1 MDHEN and CDR2 SYDVKM. This CDR3 comprises 17 residues. Trimming removed 0 bases from V and 1 base from J; junction bases left unmatched: 9. The CDR3 sequence: CASSLWPPGGRSYEQYF. The CDR3 region has the DNA TGTGCCAGCAGTTTATGGCCGCCGGGAGGACGTTCCTACGAGCAGTACTTC.

The chain joins TRBV2 to TRBJ1-5, with 8 nucleotides matching TRBD1. V was pared by 3 bases and J by 1 base, with 2 bases of the junction left unmatched. This CDR3 contains 15 residues. Germline assignment: CDR1 SNHLY and CDR2 FYNNEI. CDR3 DNA: TGTGCCAGCAGTGACCAGGGGGCGAGCAATCAGCCCCAGCATTTT. Its protein is CASSDQGASNQPQHF.

The chain is built from TRBV27 and TRBJ2-2; D possibly corresponds to TRBD2 (6 bases). The germline CDR1 and CDR2 sequences are MNHEY and SMNVEV (reference sequence). V lost 7 bases and J 3 bases, leaving 21 bases between the germline ends. The CDR3 totals 17 residues. The CDR3 region is CASTDLGGIRDTGELFF. The CDR3 DNA sequence: TGTGCCAGCACCGACCTCGGCGGGATAAGGGACACCGGGGAGCTGTTTTTT.

This clone was found a few times. At one end the junction does not follow the germline gene, possibly because of a read error. The chain uses TRBV7-9 and TRBJ1-1; D may be TRBD1 (5 bases). The CDR3 covers 18 residues. Germline CDR1 SEHNR, CDR2 FQNEAQ (reference sequence). This CDR3 reads CSSSLFVLRDGRTTEAFF. The CDR3 region has the DNA TGTTCCAGCAGCCTCTTCGTCCTTCGGGACGGGAGAACAACTGAAGCTTTCTTT.

This chain uses TRBV10-1 with TRBJ1-1; D might be TRBD1 (5 bases). CDR3 length: 13 residues. Germline lookup yields CDR1 WNHNN and CDR2 SYGVQD (reference sequence). V was trimmed by 5 bases and J by 3 bases, leaving 10 bases between them. CDR3 nucleotide sequence: TGCGCCAGCAGTCGACAGTCTCACACTGAAGCTTTCTTT. Its translation: CASSRQSHTEAFF.